One and the same sample provided the 22 T cell receptor beta chains below, sequenced in a study of shared clonotypes between healthy human individuals (dated by TCRdb to 2018 to 2020). Libraries were prepared through the immunoSEQ multiplex PCR assay. TCRdb limited this immuneACCESS table to in-frame rearrangements with V and J called. A share of clones is missing; checked studies link under half to unresolved V genes, and the rest is unexplained. This sample holds some 900,000 clones; approximately 80% were observed only once. The ten largest account for over 1.3% of the sample. Material for sequencing was memory CD4+ T cells sorted from blood. In the paper's terms, the cell subset or site label means: CD45RA-negative fraction. The receptors derive from a man aged 18-30 years in good health.

The chain carries TRBV9 and TRBJ2-7, with 8 bases lining up with TRBD1. Germline V CDR1 and CDR2: SGDLS, YYNGEE. V shed 4 bases and J 6 bases; nucleotides not matched to a gene: 12. This CDR3 has 15 residues. The CDR3 loop is CASSRGQGSLGEQYF. CDR3 sequence (DNA): TGTGCCAGCAGCCGAGGACAGGGATCCTTAGGCGAGCAGTACTTC.

The chain joins TRBV5-1 to TRBJ2-5; 8 nucleotides line up with TRBD2. CDR1 and CDR2 (germline): SGHRS, YFSETQ. This CDR3 has 15 amino acids. Trimming removed 0 bases from V and 4 bases from J; junction bases left unmatched: 5. The CDR3 reads CASSLAGLALETQYF. The CDR3 DNA reads TGCGCCAGCAGCTTGGCCGGACTAGCACTAGAGACCCAGTACTTC.

The chain links TRBV5-4 to TRBJ2-2; D is possibly TRBD2 (6 bases). CDR1 and CDR2 from the germline V gene are SGHNT and YYREEE (reference sequence). Trimming stripped 1 base from V and 5 bases from J, with 18 bases between. There are 17 residues in the CDR3. The CDR3 DNA follows: TGTGCCAGCAGCTTGTCGTTAGCGGCGCATGGTACCGGGGAGCTGTTTTTT. Residues: CASSLSLAAHGTGELFF. The full variable domain, completed using reference TRBV5-4 and TRBJ2-2, is ETGVTQSPTHLIKTRGQQVTLRCSSQSGHNTVSWYQQALGQGPQFIFQYYREEENGRGNFPPRFSGLQFPNYSSELNVNALELDDSALYLCASSLSLAAHGTGELFFGEGSRLTVL.

V usage is TRBV2 and J usage is TRBJ1-2; D is unclear. This CDR3 has 12 amino acids. Germline V gene sequence: CDR1 SNHLY, CDR2 FYNNEI. V was pared by 0 bases and J by 6 bases, with 5 bases between. The CDR3 region has the DNA TGTGCCAGCAGTGAAGCCCGGGATGGCTACACCTTC. This translates into CASSEARDGYTF.

The chain couples TRBV9 to TRBJ2-2, with a possible D match to TRBD2 (5 bases). CDR1 SGDLS and CDR2 YYNGEE come from the germline V gene. The CDR3 length is 15 residues. Deletions cut 2 bases from V and 5 bases from J, with 13 bases between. In DNA form, the CDR3 reads TGTGCCAGCAGCGTCGCCCCGAGGGATACCGGGGAGCTGTTTTTT. This codes for CASSVAPRDTGELFF.

The chain uses TRBV5-1 and TRBJ2-3; D not resolved. The CDR3 length is 13 residues. Germline CDR1 and CDR2: SGHRS and YFSETQ. Trimming left V 3 bases short and J 6 bases short, with 11 bases between. The CDR3 here is CASSSAVGDTQYF. The CDR3 nucleotides are TGCGCCAGCAGCTCAGCCGTCGGGGATACGCAGTATTTT.

V and J are TRBV15 and TRBJ1-5; possibly TRBD1 for D (6 bases). Germline values: CDR1 LNHNV, CDR2 YYDKDF (reference sequence). This CDR3 has 18 amino acids. Trimming left V 3 bases short and J 0 bases short, with 18 bases between. CDR3 in DNA: TGTGCCACCAGCAGCGCCCATGGGACACGATATAGCAATCAGCCCCAGCATTTT. Amino acids: CATSSAHGTRYSNQPQHF. Supplemented by reference TRBV15 and TRBJ1-5, the full variable domain reads DAMVIQNPRYQVTQFGKPVTLSCSQTLNHNVMYWYQQKSSQAPKLLFHYYDKDFNNEADTPDNFQSRRPNTSFCFLDIRSPGLGDTAMYLCATSSAHGTRYSNQPQHFGDGTRLSIL.

A few counts support this clone. Here the CDR3 reads CASSLRTGFGELFF. The DNA of the CDR3 is TGTGCCAGCAGCCTCCGGACAGGGTTCGGGGAGCTGTTTTTT. This chain joins TRBV7-2 and TRBJ2-2; TRBD1 aligns across 8 bases. The CDR3 runs 14 residues. CDR1 SGHTA and CDR2 FQGNSA come from the germline V gene. The trim removed 5 bases at V and 7 bases at J, leaving 6 bases unmatched.

The V call is TRBV30, the J call TRBJ1-6; 9 nucleotides align to TRBD1. The ends lost 3 bases at V and 7 bases at J; junction bases unmatched: 4. The CDR3 runs 14 residues. Germline V CDR1 and CDR2: GTSNPN, SVGIG (reference sequence). CDR3 in DNA: TGTGCCTGGAGGACCGGGACAGGGAATTCACCCCTCCACTTT. This gives the protein CAWRTGTGNSPLHF.

The rearrangement links TRBV6-1 to TRBJ2-5; 8 bases fit TRBD2. Germline trimming cut 4 bases from V and 5 bases from J; bases unmatched to any gene: 12. The CDR3 runs to 16 residues. The germline V gene encodes CDR1 MNHNS and CDR2 SASEGT. This CDR3 is CASSGAGTSILETQYF. CDR3 sequence (DNA): TGTGCCAGCAGTGGGGCTGGGACTAGTATATTGGAGACCCAGTACTTC.

V and J are TRBV7-2 and TRBJ1-6; D may be TRBD1 (5 bases). The germline V gene encodes CDR1 SGHTA and CDR2 FQGNSA. V lost 0 bases, J lost 10 bases, and 13 bases lay in between. This CDR3 is 15 amino acids long. In DNA, the CDR3 is TGTGCCAGCAGCTTAGCGAGGGCTACAGGCTCACCCCTCCACTTT. Protein product: CASSLARATGSPLHF.

The chain links TRBV5-1 to TRBJ2-3; D is undetermined. V was cut by 0 bases and J by 2 bases, with 13 bases left in between. CDR1 and CDR2 (germline): SGHRS, YFSETQ. The CDR3 sequence is 16 residues long. The CDR3 here is CASSLAILTLTDTQYF. The DNA for the CDR3 is TGCGCCAGCAGCTTGGCCATACTAACGCTCACAGATACGCAGTATTTT.

There are a few counts of this clone. This sequence joins TRBV19 and TRBJ1-1; D remains unclear. In germline, CDR1 is LNHDA, CDR2 SQIVND (reference sequence). The CDR3 spans 13 residues. Between the trimmed V and J ends, which lost 5 bases and 0 bases, there was a span of 7 bases. The CDR3 bases are TGTGCCAGTAGTTCCACAATGAACACTGAAGCTTTCTTT. The encoded protein is CASSSTMNTEAFF.

The chain combines TRBV28 with TRBJ2-7, with D possibly being TRBD2 (5 bases). The CDR3 sequence is 15 residues long. The germline V gene encodes CDR1 MDHEN and CDR2 SYDVKM. The V end lost 3 bases, the J end lost 2 bases, and 14 bases lay between the germline ends. The CDR3 loop reads CASSFGVTYPYEQYF. CDR3 DNA sequence: TGTGCCAGCAGTTTCGGGGTAACATACCCCTACGAGCAGTACTTC.

This clone has a single count. V gene TRBV30 combines with J gene TRBJ1-5; D uncertain. CDR3 size: 14 residues. Trimming removed 3 bases from V and 3 bases from J, with 12 bases in between. Germline V gene lookup returns CDR1 GTSNPN and CDR2 SVGIG (reference sequence). The CDR3 spells CAWRGWGLNQPQHF. The CDR3 nucleotides are TGTGCCTGGAGGGGATGGGGTCTCAATCAGCCCCAGCATTTT.

The genes are TRBV5-1 and TRBJ2-3, with D perhaps TRBD2 (6 bases). Germline V lookup: CDR1 SGHRS, CDR2 YFSETQ. CDR3 length: 14 amino acids. V shed 0 bases and J shed 4 bases, with 9 bases lying between them. In nucleotides, the CDR3 is TGCGCCAGCAGCTTGGAGACTAGTGCAGATACGCAGTATTTT. It is translated as CASSLETSADTQYF.

This sequence joins TRBV27 and TRBJ2-7; TRBD2 matches 7 bases. Germline CDR1 MNHEY, CDR2 SMNVEV (reference sequence). This CDR3 region has 15 residues. The ends lost 5 bases at V and 2 bases at J; junction bases unmatched: 9. The CDR3 sequence: CASSTREGGTYEQYF. The CDR3 nucleotides read TGTGCCAGCAGTACCAGGGAGGGAGGGACCTACGAGCAGTACTTC.

The genes are TRBV7-3 and TRBJ2-3, with 14 nucleotides matching TRBD2. Trimming at V came to 1 base and at J to 2 bases, leaving 8 bases not matched to a gene. CDR3 length: 19 residues. The germline gives CDR1 SGHTA, CDR2 FQGTGA. This CDR3 reads CASSLNPRTSGGYTDTQYF. The CDR3 DNA is TGTGCCAGCAGCTTAAACCCTCGGACTAGCGGGGGGTACACAGATACGCAGTATTTT.

With regard to this clone: This CDR3 is also generated by other DNA sequences in the sample. This chain links TRBV2 with TRBJ1-1; 8 bases align to TRBD1. The length of the CDR3 is 13 residues. Germline assignment: CDR1 SNHLY and CDR2 FYNNEI. V lost 7 bases to trimming and J lost 2 bases; unmatched junction nucleotides: 3. The CDR3 is CASTGQGNTEAFF. In nucleotides, the CDR3 is TGTGCCAGCACCGGACAGGGTAACACTGAAGCTTTCTTT.

The chain links TRBV10-3 to TRBJ1-1; no reliable D call. Trimming took 3 bases from V and 0 from J, leaving 8 bases between them. The CDR3 is made up of 14 amino acids. Germline assignment: CDR1 ENHRY and CDR2 SYGVKD. The CDR3: CAISDPTLNTEAFF. Here the CDR3 DNA reads TGTGCCATCAGTGACCCGACCCTGAACACTGAAGCTTTCTTT.

This chain uses TRBV15 with TRBJ2-3; 8 positions match TRBD1. J gave up 0 bases and V 0 bases, and 11 bases lay outside the gene matches. The V gene's germline CDR1 is LNHNV and CDR2 YYDKDF (reference sequence). The CDR3 contains 19 residues. The CDR3 sequence is CATSRDEVWTGSSTDTQYF. The DNA for the CDR3 is TGTGCCACCAGCAGAGATGAAGTGTGGACAGGGAGCAGCACAGATACGCAGTATTTT.

V and J are TRBV27 and TRBJ2-3, with D tentatively TRBD1 (5 bases). The CDR3 covers 14 residues. The germline CDR1 and CDR2 sequences are MNHEY and SMNVEV (reference sequence). Trimming stripped 4 bases from V and 0 bases from J, with 8 bases between. CDR3 sequence: CASSSGLSTDTQYF. The CDR3 nucleotides are TGTGCCAGCAGTTCAGGGTTGAGCACAGATACGCAGTATTTT.